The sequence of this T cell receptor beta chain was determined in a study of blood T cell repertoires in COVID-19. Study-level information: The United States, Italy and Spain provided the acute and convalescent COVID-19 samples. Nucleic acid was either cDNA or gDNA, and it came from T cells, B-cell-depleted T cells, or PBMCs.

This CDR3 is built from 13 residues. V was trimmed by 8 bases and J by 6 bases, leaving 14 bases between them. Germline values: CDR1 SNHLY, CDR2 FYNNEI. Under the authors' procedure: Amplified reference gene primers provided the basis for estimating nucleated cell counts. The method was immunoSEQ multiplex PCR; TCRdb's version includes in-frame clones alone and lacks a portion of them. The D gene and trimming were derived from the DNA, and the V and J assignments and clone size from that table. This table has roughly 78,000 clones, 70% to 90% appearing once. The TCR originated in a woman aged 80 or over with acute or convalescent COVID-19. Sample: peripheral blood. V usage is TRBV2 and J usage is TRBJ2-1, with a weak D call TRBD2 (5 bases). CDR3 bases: TGTGCCAGCGGTACTAGTTATCGCAATGAGCAGTTCTTC. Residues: CASGTSYRNEQFF.